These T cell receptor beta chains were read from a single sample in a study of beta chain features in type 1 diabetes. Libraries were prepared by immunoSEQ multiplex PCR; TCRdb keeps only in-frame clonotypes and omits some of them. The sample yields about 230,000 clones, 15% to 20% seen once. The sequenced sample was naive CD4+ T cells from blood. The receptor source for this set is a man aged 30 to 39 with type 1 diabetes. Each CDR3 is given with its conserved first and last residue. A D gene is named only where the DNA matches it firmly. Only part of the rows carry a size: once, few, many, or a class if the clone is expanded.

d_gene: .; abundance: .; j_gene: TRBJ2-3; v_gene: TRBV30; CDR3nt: TGTGCCTGGAGCCCCACAGATACGCAGTATTTT; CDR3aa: CAWSPTDTQYF
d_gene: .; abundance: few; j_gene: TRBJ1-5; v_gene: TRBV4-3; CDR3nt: TGCGCCAGCAGCCAAGATGGGCCACAGCCCCAGCATTTT; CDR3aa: CASSQDGPQPQHF
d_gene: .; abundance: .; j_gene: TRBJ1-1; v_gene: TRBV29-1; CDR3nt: TGCAGCGTTGTAACGAGCACTGAAGCTTTCTTT; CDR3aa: CSVVTSTEAFF
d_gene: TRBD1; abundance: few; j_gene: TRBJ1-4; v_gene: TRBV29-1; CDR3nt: TGCAGCGTTGCCAGGGGGGACGAAAAACTGTTTTTT; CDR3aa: CSVARGDEKLFF
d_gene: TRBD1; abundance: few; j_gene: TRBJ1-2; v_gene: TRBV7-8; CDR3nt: TGTGCCAGCAGCTTCGGACAGGGCTATTACTATGGCTACACCTTC; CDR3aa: CASSFGQGYYYGYTF
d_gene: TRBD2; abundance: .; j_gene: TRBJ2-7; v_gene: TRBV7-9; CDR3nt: TGTGCCAGCAGTCTTTCGACTAGCGTCCACGAGCAGTACTTC; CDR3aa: CASSLSTSVHEQYF
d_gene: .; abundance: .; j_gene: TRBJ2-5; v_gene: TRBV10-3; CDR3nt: TGTGCCATAAGACAGGACGCAGGCGAGACCCAGTACTTC; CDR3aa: CAIRQDAGETQYF
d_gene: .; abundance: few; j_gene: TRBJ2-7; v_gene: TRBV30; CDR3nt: TGTGCCTGGAGCGCTCTCACCTACGAGCAGTACTTC; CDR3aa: CAWSALTYEQYF
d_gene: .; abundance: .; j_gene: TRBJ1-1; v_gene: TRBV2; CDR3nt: TGTGCCAGCAGGCGGCAGGAAAACACTGAAGCTTTCTTT; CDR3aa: CASRRQENTEAFF
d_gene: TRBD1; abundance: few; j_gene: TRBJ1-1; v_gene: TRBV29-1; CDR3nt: TGCAGCGTTTGTGTGCGGCCAGGGGGACCCACTGAAGCTTTCTTT; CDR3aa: CSVCVRPGGPTEAFF
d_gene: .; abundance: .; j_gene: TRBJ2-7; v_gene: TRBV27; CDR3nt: TGTGCCAGCAGTCCACCACCCAGGGGTCTGGTGATCAACGAGCAGTACTTC; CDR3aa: CASSPPPRGLVINEQYF
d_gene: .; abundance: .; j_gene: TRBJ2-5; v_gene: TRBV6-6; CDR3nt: TGTGCCAGCAGTTACTCTGTAGGTCGAGAGACCCAGTACTTC; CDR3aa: CASSYSVGRETQYF
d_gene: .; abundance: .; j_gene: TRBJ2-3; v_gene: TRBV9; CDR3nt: TGTGCCAGCAGCGCGACACCCTCGGATCGCACAGATACGCAGTATTTT; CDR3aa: CASSATPSDRTDTQYF
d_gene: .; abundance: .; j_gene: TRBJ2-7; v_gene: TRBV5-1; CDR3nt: TGCGCCAGCAGCCCCCAACTGACAGGACCCTACGAGCAGTACTTC; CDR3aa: CASSPQLTGPYEQYF
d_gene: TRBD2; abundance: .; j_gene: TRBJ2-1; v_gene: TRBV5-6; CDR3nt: TGTGCCAGCAGCTTCGTAGGCGGGGGTTCCTACAATGAGCAGTTCTTC; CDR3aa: CASSFVGGGSYNEQFF
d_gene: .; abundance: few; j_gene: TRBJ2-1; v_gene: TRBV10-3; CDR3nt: TGTGCCATCATGGACTCCTACAATGAGCAGTTCTTC; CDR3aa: CAIMDSYNEQFF
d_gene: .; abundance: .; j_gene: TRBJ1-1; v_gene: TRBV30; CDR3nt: TGTGCCTGGAGTGTTATGTGGCAGGGAGGGGAAACTGAAGCTTTCTTT; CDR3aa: CAWSVMWQGGETEAFF
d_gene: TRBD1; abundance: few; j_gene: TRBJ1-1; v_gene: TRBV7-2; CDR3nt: TGTGCCAGCAGCTTAGTAGTGGCAGGGGGATCGAACACTGAAGCTTTCTTT; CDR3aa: CASSLVVAGGSNTEAFF
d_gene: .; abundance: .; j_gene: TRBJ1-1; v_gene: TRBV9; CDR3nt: TGTGCCAGCAGCCTCCAGGGTCAGAACACTGAAGCTTTCTTT; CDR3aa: CASSLQGQNTEAFF
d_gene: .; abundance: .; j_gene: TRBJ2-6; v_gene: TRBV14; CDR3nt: TGTGCCAGCAGCCCCCTCCGGGTGTCCCACTCTGGGGCCAACGTCCTGACTTTC; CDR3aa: CASSPLRVSHSGANVLTF
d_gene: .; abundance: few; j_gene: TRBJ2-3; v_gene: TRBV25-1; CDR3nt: TGTGCCAGCAGTGAATACCGGAGCTTAGGGGCAGATACGCAGTATTTT; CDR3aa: CASSEYRSLGADTQYF
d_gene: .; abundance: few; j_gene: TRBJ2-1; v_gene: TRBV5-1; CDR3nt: TGCGCCAGCAGCTTGGAATCTGGCGGAAGCTCCTACAATGAGCAGTTCTTC; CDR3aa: CASSLESGGSSYNEQFF
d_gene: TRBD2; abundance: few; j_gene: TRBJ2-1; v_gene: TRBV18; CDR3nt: TGTGCCAGCTCCCAGCGGGAGTTAGTTAATGAGCAGTTCTTC; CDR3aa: CASSQRELVNEQFF
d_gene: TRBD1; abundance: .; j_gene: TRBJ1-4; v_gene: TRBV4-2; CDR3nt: TGTGCCAGCAGCCAACCGACCGGGACAGGGTTTTCGGAACTGTTTTTT; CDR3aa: CASSQPTGTGFSELFF
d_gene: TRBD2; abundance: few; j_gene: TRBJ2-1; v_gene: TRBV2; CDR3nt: TGTGCCAGCGGGGCTGAGCGGGAGAACGGGCAGTTCTTC; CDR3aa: CASGAERENGQFF
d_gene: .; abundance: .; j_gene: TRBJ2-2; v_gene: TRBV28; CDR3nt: TGTGCCAGCAGTTTATCCGGGACGGAAAACACCGGGGAGCTGTTTTTT; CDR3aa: CASSLSGTENTGELFF
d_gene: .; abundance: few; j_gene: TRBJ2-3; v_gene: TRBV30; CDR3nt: TGTGCCTGGAGTAGGCAGGGGAAGGATACGCAGTATTTT; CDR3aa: CAWSRQGKDTQYF
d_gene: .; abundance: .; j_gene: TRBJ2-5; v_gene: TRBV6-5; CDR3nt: TGTGCCAGCCGGGGGCTCGTGTTTGGGACCCAGTACTTC; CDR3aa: CASRGLVFGTQYF